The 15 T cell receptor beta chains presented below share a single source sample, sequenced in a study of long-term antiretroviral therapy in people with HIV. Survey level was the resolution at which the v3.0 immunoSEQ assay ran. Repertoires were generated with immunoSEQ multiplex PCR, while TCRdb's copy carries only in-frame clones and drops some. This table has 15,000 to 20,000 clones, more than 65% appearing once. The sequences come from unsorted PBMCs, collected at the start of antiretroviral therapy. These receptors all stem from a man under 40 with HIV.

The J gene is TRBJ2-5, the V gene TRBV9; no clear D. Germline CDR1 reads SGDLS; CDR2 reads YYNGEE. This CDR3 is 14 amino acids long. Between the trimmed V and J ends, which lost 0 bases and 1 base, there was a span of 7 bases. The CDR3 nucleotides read TGTGCCAGCAGCGTAGGGTCTACCCAAGAGACCCAGTACTTC. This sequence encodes CASSVGSTQETQYF.

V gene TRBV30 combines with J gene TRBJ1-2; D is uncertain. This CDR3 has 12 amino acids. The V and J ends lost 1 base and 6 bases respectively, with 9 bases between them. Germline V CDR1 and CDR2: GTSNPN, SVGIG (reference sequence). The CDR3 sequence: CAWSAHGDGYTF. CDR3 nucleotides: TGTGCCTGGAGTGCTCATGGGGATGGCTACACCTTC.

For the CDR3, the DNA is TGTGCCAGCAGCTTGGAGGGGAGGGGCGACGAGACCCAGTACTTC. As protein: CASSLEGRGDETQYF. The J gene is TRBJ2-5, the V gene TRBV5-6, with 7 bases lining up with TRBD2. The J segment lost 5 bases and the V segment lost 0 bases, leaving 7 bases of the junction unmatched. The germline V gene encodes CDR1 SGHDT and CDR2 YYEEEE. There are 15 residues in the CDR3.

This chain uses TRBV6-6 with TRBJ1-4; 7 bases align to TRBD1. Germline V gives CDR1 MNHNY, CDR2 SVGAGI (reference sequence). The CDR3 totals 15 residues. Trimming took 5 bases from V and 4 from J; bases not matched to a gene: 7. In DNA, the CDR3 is TGTGCCAGCAGTCCTCGGACAGGCGTTAATGAAAAACTGTTTTTT. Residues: CASSPRTGVNEKLFF.

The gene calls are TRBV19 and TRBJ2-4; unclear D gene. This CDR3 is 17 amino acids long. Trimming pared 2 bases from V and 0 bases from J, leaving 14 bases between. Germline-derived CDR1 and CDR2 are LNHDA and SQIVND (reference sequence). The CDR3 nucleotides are TGTGCCAGTAGTATACGCGGCCAAGGTCTAGCCAAAAACATTCAGTACTTC. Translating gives CASSIRGQGLAKNIQYF. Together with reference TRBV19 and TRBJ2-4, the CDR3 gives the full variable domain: DGGITQSPKYLFRKEGQNVTLSCEQNLNHDAMYWYRQDPGQGLRLIYYSQIVNDFQKGDIAEGYSVSREKKESFPLTVTSAQKNPTAFYLCASSIRGQGLAKNIQYFGAGTRLSVL.

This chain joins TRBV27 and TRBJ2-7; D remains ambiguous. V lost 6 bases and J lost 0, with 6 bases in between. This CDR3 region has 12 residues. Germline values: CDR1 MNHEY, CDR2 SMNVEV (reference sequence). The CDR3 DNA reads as TGTGCCAGCAGGGGTGGCTCCTACGAGCAGTACTTC. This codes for CASRGGSYEQYF.

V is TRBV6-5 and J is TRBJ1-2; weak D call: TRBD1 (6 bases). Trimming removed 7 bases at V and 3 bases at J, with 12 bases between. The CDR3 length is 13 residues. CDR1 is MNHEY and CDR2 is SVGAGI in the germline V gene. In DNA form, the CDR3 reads TGTGCCAGCAAACAGGGAATGGACTATGGCTACACCTTC. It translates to CASKQGMDYGYTF.

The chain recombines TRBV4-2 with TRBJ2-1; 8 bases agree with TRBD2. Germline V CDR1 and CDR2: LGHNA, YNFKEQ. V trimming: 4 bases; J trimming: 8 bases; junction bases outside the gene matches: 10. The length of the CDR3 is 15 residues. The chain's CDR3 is CASSPGTSSVDEQFF. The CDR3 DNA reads TGTGCCAGCAGCCCCGGGACTAGTAGTGTCGATGAGCAGTTCTTC.

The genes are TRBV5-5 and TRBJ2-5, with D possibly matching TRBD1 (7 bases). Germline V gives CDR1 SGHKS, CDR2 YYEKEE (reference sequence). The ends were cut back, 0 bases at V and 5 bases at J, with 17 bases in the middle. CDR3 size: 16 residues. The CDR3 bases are TGTGCCAGCAGCTTGGGTCCAGGGGGGAAGGGGGAGACCCAGTACTTC. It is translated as CASSLGPGGKGETQYF.

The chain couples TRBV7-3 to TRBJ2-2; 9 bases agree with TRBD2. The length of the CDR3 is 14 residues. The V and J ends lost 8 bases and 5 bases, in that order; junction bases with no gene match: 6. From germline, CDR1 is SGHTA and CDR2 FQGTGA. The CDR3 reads CASHSGGKTGELFF. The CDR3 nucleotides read TGTGCCAGCCATAGCGGGGGAAAGACCGGGGAGCTGTTTTTT.

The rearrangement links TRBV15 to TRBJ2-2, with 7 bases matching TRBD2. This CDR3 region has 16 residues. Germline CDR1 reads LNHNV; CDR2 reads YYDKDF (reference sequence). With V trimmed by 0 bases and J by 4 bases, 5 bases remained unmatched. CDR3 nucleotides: TGTGCCACCAGCAGAGAAAGCGGGGCTCTCACCGGGGAGCTGTTTTTT. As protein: CATSRESGALTGELFF. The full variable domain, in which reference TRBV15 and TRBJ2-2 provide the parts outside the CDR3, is DAMVIQNPRYQVTQFGKPVTLSCSQTLNHNVMYWYQQKSSQAPKLLFHYYDKDFNNEADTPDNFQSRRPNTSFCFLDIRSPGLGDTAMYLCATSRESGALTGELFFGEGSRLTVL.

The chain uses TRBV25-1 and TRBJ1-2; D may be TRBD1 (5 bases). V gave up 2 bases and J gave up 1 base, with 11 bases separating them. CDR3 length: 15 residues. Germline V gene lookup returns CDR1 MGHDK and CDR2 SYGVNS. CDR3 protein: CASSERGQGNYGYTF. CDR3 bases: TGTGCCAGCAGTGAACGAGGGCAGGGTAACTATGGCTACACCTTC.

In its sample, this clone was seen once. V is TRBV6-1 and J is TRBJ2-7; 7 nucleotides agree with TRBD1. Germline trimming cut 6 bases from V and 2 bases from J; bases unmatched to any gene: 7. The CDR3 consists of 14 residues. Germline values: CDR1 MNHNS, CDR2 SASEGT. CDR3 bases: TGTGCCAGCAGGAGACAGGGAACCCCCTACGAGCAGTACTTC. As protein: CASRRQGTPYEQYF.

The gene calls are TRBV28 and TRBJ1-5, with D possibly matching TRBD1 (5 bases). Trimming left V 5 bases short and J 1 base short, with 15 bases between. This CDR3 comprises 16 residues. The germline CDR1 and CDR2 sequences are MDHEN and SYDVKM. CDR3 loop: CASSPRVGGSNQPQHF. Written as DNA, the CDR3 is TGTGCCAGCAGTCCTAGAGTGGGGGGGAGCAATCAGCCCCAGCATTTT.

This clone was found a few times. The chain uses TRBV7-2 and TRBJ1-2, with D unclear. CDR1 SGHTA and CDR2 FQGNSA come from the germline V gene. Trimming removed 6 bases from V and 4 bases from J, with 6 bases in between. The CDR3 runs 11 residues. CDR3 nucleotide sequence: TGTGCCAGCAGTTCGGCCTATGGCTACACCTTC. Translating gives CASSSAYGYTF.